Described below is a single TCR beta chain sequence and its context. Germline trimming cut 0 bases from V and 1 base from J; bases unmatched to any gene: 0. The CDR3 sequence is 14 residues long. Germline V gene data show CDR1 as GTSNPN and CDR2 as SVGIG (reference sequence). The sample is drawn from a study of blood T cell repertoires in COVID-19. Study-wide background: The origin of the acute and convalescent COVID-19 samples was the United States, Italy and Spain.

The assay was immunoSEQ multiplex PCR, and TCRdb's table has in-frame clones only and misses some. The sample holds about 270,000 clones; 82% are singletons and the top ten take approximately 3.1%. The chain has TRBV30 and TRBJ1-1; 9 nucleotides agree with TRBD1. The TCR was taken from a woman aged 18-35 years with acute or convalescent COVID-19. The source material was peripheral blood. CDR3 bases: TGTGCCTGGAGTGTACAGGGGGCGAACACTGAAGCTTTCTTT. Residues: CAWSVQGANTEAFF. Complete variable domain (other parts from reference TRBV30 and TRBJ1-1): SQTIHQWPATLVQPVGSPLSLECTVEGTSNPNLYWYRQAAGRGLQLLFYSVGIGQISSEVPQNLSASRPQDRQFILSSKKLLLSDSGFYLCAWSVQGANTEAFFGQGTRLTVV.